Below, 27 T cell receptor beta chains from the same sample are listed, as sequenced in a study of STAT3 mutations in large granular lymphocyte leukemia. Study-level points and caveats: Every T-LGLL patient had at least one immunodominant TCRbeta clonotype.

Data came from immunoSEQ multiplex PCR; TCRdb stores just in-frame clones and leaves some out. The sample holds approximately 3,800 clones, 35% to 50% seen once. Their antigens remain unidentified. The sequenced material came from peripheral blood mononuclear cells. The receptors were sampled from a man aged 55 to 70 with T-cell large granular lymphocyte leukemia. Some clones in this sample may be carry-over from other donors' samples.

The CDR3 region is CASEIGGYTDTQYF. As DNA, the CDR3 is TGTGCCAGCGAAATAGGGGGCTACACAGATACGCAGTATTTT. The chain recombines TRBV7-9 with TRBJ2-3, with 7 bases aligning to TRBD1. Germline values: CDR1 SEHNR, CDR2 FQNEAQ (reference sequence). Trimming at V came to 8 bases and at J to 2 bases, leaving 7 bases not matched to a gene. The CDR3 loop spans 14 amino acids.

This clone was picked up a small number of times. The genes are TRBV19 and TRBJ2-1; tentative D call: TRBD2 (6 bases). Germline V gives CDR1 LNHDA, CDR2 SQIVND (reference sequence). The V end was cut by 0 bases, the J end by 2 bases, with 8 bases between. CDR3 size: 15 residues. The CDR3 protein is CASSIDASAYNEQFF. The CDR3 nucleotides are TGTGCCAGTAGTATAGATGCTAGCGCCTACAATGAGCAGTTCTTC. Variable domain in full (rest from reference TRBV19 and TRBJ2-1): DGGITQSPKYLFRKEGQNVTLSCEQNLNHDAMYWYRQDPGQGLRLIYYSQIVNDFQKGDIAEGYSVSREKKESFPLTVTSAQKNPTAFYLCASSIDASAYNEQFFGPGTRLTVL.

The sample holds a few counts of this clone. The CDR3 region is CATADRLTYEQYV. The CDR3 DNA sequence: TGTGCCACTGCAGACAGGTTGACCTACGAGCAGTACGTC. The V gene is TRBV6-1, the J gene TRBJ2-7, with a weak D call TRBD1 (6 bases). Germline V gene sequence: CDR1 MNHNS, CDR2 SASEGT. The CDR3 extends over 13 amino acids. Trimming removed 10 bases at V and 2 bases at J, with 15 bases between.

This clone showed up just a few times. The J gene is TRBJ1-2, the V gene TRBV6-5; D is ambiguous. Germline CDR1 reads MNHEY; CDR2 reads SVGAGI. The CDR3 consists of 13 residues. V lost 3 bases and J lost 11, with 16 bases in between. The DNA of the CDR3 is TGTGCCAGCAGTTATTCGAGGGAATGGAGTTACACCTTC. Its translation is CASSYSREWSYTF.

The genes are TRBV29-1 and TRBJ1-1, with unresolved D. There are 11 residues in the CDR3. The ends were cut back, 4 bases at V and 6 bases at J, with 9 bases in the middle. CDR1 is SQVTM, CDR2 ANQGSEA, per germline. The chain's CDR3 is CSVASGAEAFF. In nucleotides, the CDR3 is TGCAGCGTTGCCTCGGGAGCTGAAGCTTTCTTT.

The chain combines TRBV25-1 with TRBJ1-4; D ambiguous. The CDR3 has 14 amino acids. The ends were cut back, 4 bases at V and 5 bases at J, with 11 bases in the middle. CDR1 and CDR2 (germline): MGHDK, SYGVNS. The CDR3 coding sequence is TGTGCCAGCAGTGCTTGGGCGGAAAATGAAAAACTGTTTTTT. Protein: CASSAWAENEKLFF.

The V call is TRBV5-1, the J call TRBJ1-4, with 8 bases lining up with TRBD1. Germline trimming cut 0 bases from V and 8 bases from J; bases unmatched to any gene: 6. Germline CDR1 reads SGHRS; CDR2 reads YFSETQ. This CDR3 has 15 residues. The CDR3 here is CASSLAGQGNEKLFF. As DNA, the CDR3 is TGCGCCAGCAGCTTGGCAGGACAGGGAAACGAAAAACTGTTTTTT. The variable domain in full, completed from reference TRBV5-1 and TRBJ1-4, reads KAGVTQTPRYLIKTRGQQVTLSCSPISGHRSVSWYQQTPGQGLQFLFEYFSETQRNKGNFPGRFSGRQFSNSRSEMNVSTLELGDSALYLCASSLAGQGNEKLFFGSGTQLSVL.

Only a few counts were recorded for this clone. The gene calls are TRBV18 and TRBJ1-2; 8 bases fit TRBD1. The V segment lost 5 bases and the J segment 3 bases; nucleotides outside the gene matches: 5. In germline, CDR1 is KGHSH, CDR2 LQKENI. The CDR3 runs to 14 residues. CDR3 loop: CASSETGADYGYTF. The CDR3 nucleotides read TGTGCCAGCTCAGAGACAGGGGCGGACTATGGCTACACCTTC.

J is TRBJ2-3 and V is TRBV29-1; TRBD2 might be the D (6 bases). Looked up from germline, CDR1 is SQVTM and CDR2 is ANQGSEA. The CDR3 is 12 amino acids. The V end was cut by 3 bases, the J end by 5 bases, with 9 bases between. Here the CDR3 DNA reads TGCAGCGTTGACGGCGGGGAAGATACGCAGTATTTT. Amino acid sequence: CSVDGGEDTQYF.

The chain uses TRBV5-1 and TRBJ1-1; 9 nucleotides match TRBD1. The CDR3 spans 14 residues. V was pared by 4 bases and J by 2 bases, with 3 bases of the junction left unmatched. Per the germline V gene, CDR1 is SGHRS and CDR2 is YFSETQ. CDR3 sequence: CASSRTGENTEAFF. Written as DNA, the CDR3 is TGCGCCAGCAGCCGGACAGGGGAAAACACTGAAGCTTTCTTT.

This clone was picked up a small number of times. This sequence joins TRBV30 and TRBJ1-5; D is perhaps TRBD1 (6 bases). This CDR3 is built from 13 residues. In germline, CDR1 is GTSNPN, CDR2 SVGIG (reference sequence). The V and J ends lost 4 bases and 6 bases respectively, with 13 bases between them. The CDR3 DNA is TGTGCCTGGAACGGAGAGGGGGGTCAGCCCCAGCATTTT. This codes for CAWNGEGGQPQHF.

The genes are TRBV6-1 and TRBJ2-1; 10 nucleotides align to TRBD2. The CDR3 length is 15 residues. From germline, CDR1 is MNHNS and CDR2 SASEGT. Trimming at V came to 6 bases and at J to 2 bases, leaving 4 bases not matched to a gene. The CDR3 DNA sequence: TGTGCCAGCAGGATAACTAGCGGGGCCTACAATGAGCAGTTCTTC. It is translated as CASRITSGAYNEQFF.

The rearrangement uses TRBV7-9 and TRBJ2-7; D may be TRBD1 (6 bases). The V end was cut by 1 base, the J end by 2 bases, with 6 bases between. CDR3 size: 13 residues. CDR1 is SEHNR, CDR2 FQNEAQ, per germline (reference sequence). The CDR3 protein is CASSLGGPYEQYF. CDR3 sequence (DNA): TGTGCCAGCAGCTTAGGGGGGCCCTACGAGCAGTACTTC.

This chain uses TRBV6-1 with TRBJ1-2; no definite D call. This CDR3 has 12 amino acids. Trimming shortened V by 1 base and J by 8 bases, and 8 bases separated the two germline ends. Germline lookup yields CDR1 MNHNS and CDR2 SASEGT. Here the CDR3 DNA reads TGTGCCAGCAGTGAAGTGTTCTGGGGCTACACCTTC. This gives the protein CASSEVFWGYTF.

The chain uses TRBV30 and TRBJ1-1, with unresolved D. Germline V gene sequence: CDR1 GTSNPN, CDR2 SVGIG (reference sequence). CDR3 size: 13 residues. V dropped 4 bases and J dropped 1 base, with 10 bases sitting between them. The CDR3 spells CAWNGGWNTEAFF. CDR3 DNA sequence: TGTGCCTGGAACGGCGGGTGGAACACTGAAGCTTTCTTT.

V is TRBV5-5 and J is TRBJ2-3; D is ambiguous. Trimming removed 5 bases from V and 0 bases from J, with 13 bases in between. The CDR3 sequence is 15 residues long. CDR1 and CDR2 (germline): SGHKS, YYEKEE (reference sequence). In nucleotides, the CDR3 is TGTGCCAGCAGAAAGGACGGAGCTAGCACAGATACGCAGTATTTT. Translation: CASRKDGASTDTQYF.

The chain combines TRBV5-6 with TRBJ2-2; D may be TRBD2 (5 bases). Germline CDR1 is SGHDT and CDR2 is YYEEEE. The CDR3 contains 16 residues. V lost 2 bases and J 4 bases, leaving 15 bases between the germline ends. The CDR3 DNA follows: TGTGCCAGCAGCTTTGGTTTGTCGGGAAGCACCGGGGAGCTGTTTTTT. Its translation is CASSFGLSGSTGELFF.

The chain has TRBV5-1 and TRBJ1-4; 9 nucleotides agree with TRBD1. After removal of 1 base from V and 7 bases from J, the junction contained 8 bases not matched to a gene. The germline V gene encodes CDR1 SGHRS and CDR2 YFSETQ. The CDR3 spans 16 residues. The CDR3 protein is CASSLNGQGFSEKLFF. DNA for the CDR3: TGCGCCAGCAGCTTGAATGGACAGGGGTTTAGTGAAAAACTGTTTTTT. The complete variable domain, with remaining parts taken from reference TRBV5-1 and TRBJ1-4, reads KAGVTQTPRYLIKTRGQQVTLSCSPISGHRSVSWYQQTPGQGLQFLFEYFSETQRNKGNFPGRFSGRQFSNSRSEMNVSTLELGDSALYLCASSLNGQGFSEKLFFGSGTQLSVL.

The chain carries TRBV6-1 and TRBJ1-5, with TRBD1 matching over 7 bases. The CDR3 is made up of 15 amino acids. Losses at the gene ends were 7 bases for V and 1 base for J; bases not matched to a gene: 7. CDR1 and CDR2 from the germline V gene are MNHNS and SASEGT. The chain's CDR3 is CASTRQGGSNQPQHF. In DNA, the CDR3 is TGTGCCAGCACGAGACAGGGCGGAAGCAATCAGCCCCAGCATTTT.

The chain joins TRBV5-1 to TRBJ2-7; TRBD2 agrees at 7 bases. Losses at the gene ends were 4 bases for V and 2 bases for J; bases not matched to a gene: 6. CDR1 is SGHRS, CDR2 YFSETQ, per germline. CDR3 size: 14 residues. CDR3 coding DNA: TGCGCCAGCAGCCAGGTGGGGGGGGCCTACGAGCAGTACTTC. As protein: CASSQVGGAYEQYF.

This clone turned up a few times. The V gene is TRBV29-1, the J gene TRBJ1-2; 8 nucleotides line up with TRBD1. CDR1 is SQVTM, CDR2 ANQGSEA, per germline. V gave up 4 bases and J gave up 10 bases; unmatched junction bases: 11. This CDR3 region has 13 residues. This CDR3 reads CSVGTGQDRDYTF. The CDR3 nucleotides are TGCAGCGTTGGAACCGGACAGGACAGGGACTACACCTTC.

This clone was detected a few times. The chain has TRBV5-1 and TRBJ1-2; the match to TRBD1 covers 7 bases. The CDR3 is 15 residues long. After removal of 2 bases from V and 2 bases from J, the junction contained 6 bases not matched to a gene. CDR1 SGHRS and CDR2 YFSETQ come from the germline V gene. The CDR3 protein is CASSLALTGNYGYTF. The CDR3 bases are TGCGCCAGCAGCTTAGCACTGACAGGGAACTATGGCTACACCTTC.

V and J are TRBV7-9 and TRBJ1-2; maybe TRBD1 (5 bases). CDR1 and CDR2 (germline): SEHNR, FQNEAQ (reference sequence). Trimming shortened V by 5 bases and J by 4 bases, and 23 bases separated the two germline ends. CDR3 length equals 17 residues. CDR3 nucleotide sequence: TGTGCCAGCAGCGGGACGGGAGGGTCCGCTCTTATCTATGGCTACACCTTC. Protein sequence: CASSGTGGSALIYGYTF.

The J gene is TRBJ2-6, the V gene TRBV27; D is possibly TRBD2 (6 bases). Germline assignment: CDR1 MNHEY and CDR2 SMNVEV (reference sequence). This CDR3 is built from 15 residues. V shed 7 bases and J shed 2 bases, with 12 bases lying between them. The CDR3 coding sequence is TGTGCCAGCACCCAGGGACTTCCTGGGGCCAACGTCCTGACTTTC. It is translated as CASTQGLPGANVLTF.

CDR3: CASGEPGELRGYTF. For the CDR3, the DNA is TGTGCCAGCGGGGAGCCAGGGGAGTTAAGGGGCTACACCTTC. The genes are TRBV7-9 and TRBJ1-2; tentative D call: TRBD1 (6 bases). V was clipped by 8 bases and J by 8 bases, with 21 bases between them. This CDR3 has 14 residues. CDR1 is SEHNR, CDR2 FQNEAQ, per germline (reference sequence).

The chain is built from TRBV30 and TRBJ2-3; the match to TRBD2 covers 7 bases. V dropped 4 bases and J dropped 6; count of bases not matched to a gene: 10. Per germline, CDR1 GTSNPN and CDR2 SVGIG (reference sequence). This CDR3 region has 14 residues. The CDR3 loop reads CAWIPPGGRDTQYF. CDR3 DNA: TGTGCCTGGATCCCTCCGGGAGGACGTGATACGCAGTATTTT.

This clone occurred a few times. This chain joins TRBV5-1 and TRBJ1-2, with D perhaps TRBD1 (5 bases). Trimming stripped 1 base from V and 7 bases from J, with 17 bases between. The CDR3 contains 15 residues. Germline V lookup: CDR1 SGHRS, CDR2 YFSETQ. CDR3 bases: TGCGCCAGCAGCTTGCTGGGCGCATTCGGGGGTGGCTACACCTTC. The encoded protein is CASSLLGAFGGGYTF.